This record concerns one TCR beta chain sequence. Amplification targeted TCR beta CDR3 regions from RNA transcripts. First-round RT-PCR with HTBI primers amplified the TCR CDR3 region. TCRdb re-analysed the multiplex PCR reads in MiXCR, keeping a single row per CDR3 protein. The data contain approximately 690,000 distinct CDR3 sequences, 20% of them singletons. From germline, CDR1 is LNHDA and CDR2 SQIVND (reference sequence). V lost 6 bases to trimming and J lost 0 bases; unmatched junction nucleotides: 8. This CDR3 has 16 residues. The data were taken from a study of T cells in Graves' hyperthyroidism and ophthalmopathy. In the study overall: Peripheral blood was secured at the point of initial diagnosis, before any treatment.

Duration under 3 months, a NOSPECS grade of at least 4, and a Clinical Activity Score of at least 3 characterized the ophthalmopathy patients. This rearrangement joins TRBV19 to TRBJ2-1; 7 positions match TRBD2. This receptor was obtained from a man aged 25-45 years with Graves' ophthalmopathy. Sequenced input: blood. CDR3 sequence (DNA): TGTGCCAGTAGCGTTACTAGCGCAAACTCCTACAATGAGCAGTTCTTC. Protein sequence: CASSVTSANSYNEQFF.